The 10 T cell receptor beta chains below were found in one sample sequenced in a study of identical twins. TCRdb fed the 5' RACE reads into MiXCR, producing one record per CDR3 protein. Of approximately 410,000 distinct CDR3 sequences in the sample, about a fifth are singletons; the top ten hold roughly an eighth. Material for sequencing was naive T cells sorted from blood. The receptors originated from a man aged 50 to 60 in good health.

This chain connects TRBV28 to TRBJ1-1; D may be TRBD1 (6 bases). V was pared by 6 bases and J by 1 base, with 15 bases between. The CDR3 spans 15 residues. CDR1 and CDR2 from the germline V gene are MDHEN and SYDVKM. The DNA for the CDR3 is TGTGCCAGCAGCCTCCTCGGACAGTCGAACACTGAAGCTTTCTTT. Translation gives CASSLLGQSNTEAFF.

This clonotype was seen a few times. This chain joins TRBV27 and TRBJ2-5; 7 nucleotides line up with TRBD2. The germline V gene encodes CDR1 MNHEY and CDR2 SMNVEV (reference sequence). Unmatched junction bases numbered 4, after V lost 6 bases and J lost 0 bases. This CDR3 is built from 14 residues. CDR3 loop: CASRRGGYQETQYF. In nucleotides, the CDR3 is TGTGCCAGCAGACGGGGAGGGTACCAAGAGACCCAGTACTTC.

This clonotype appeared a few times. This chain links TRBV20-1 with TRBJ2-1; 8 positions agree with TRBD1. Germline CDR1 and CDR2: DFQATT and SNEGSKA (reference sequence). The CDR3 consists of 14 residues. J lost 0 bases, V lost 3 bases, and 1 base had no gene match. Here the CDR3 reads CSARDRVSYNEQFF. The CDR3 DNA sequence: TGCAGTGCTAGGGACAGGGTCTCCTACAATGAGCAGTTCTTC.

This clonotype was counted at least ten times. The J gene is TRBJ2-1, the V gene TRBV6-2 or TRBV6-3; possibly TRBD2 for D (5 bases). Trimming cost V 4 bases and J 2 bases, with 15 bases left between them. CDR1 MNHEY and CDR2 SVGEGT come from the germline V gene. The CDR3 is 16 residues long. This chain's CDR3 is CASSSRDAGAYNEQFF. CDR3 in DNA: TGTGCCAGCAGTTCTCGGGATGCCGGGGCCTACAATGAGCAGTTCTTC.

This clonotype has only a few counts. This chain connects TRBV14 to TRBJ2-7, with D perhaps matching TRBD1 (5 bases). The CDR3 is made up of 16 amino acids. Germline CDR1 is SGHDN and CDR2 is FVKESK. V was trimmed by 3 bases and J by 4 bases, leaving 19 bases between them. The CDR3 region is CASSHPGRGAFYEQYF. The CDR3 coding sequence is TGTGCCAGCAGCCACCCCGGACGTGGGGCCTTTTACGAGCAGTACTTC.

The CDR3 is CASRDPRGPLADTQYF. Written as DNA, the CDR3 is TGTGCCAGCAGAGACCCCAGGGGCCCTCTCGCAGATACGCAGTATTTT. The rearrangement joins TRBV12-3 or TRBV12-4 to TRBJ2-3; TRBD1 might be the D (6 bases). The CDR3 totals 16 residues. The V and J ends lost 6 bases and 4 bases respectively, with 20 bases between them.

This clonotype was observed at least ten times. This rearrangement joins TRBV6-1 to TRBJ1-4; possible D gene TRBD1, 5 bases. The CDR3 has 13 residues. The ends were cut back, 5 bases at V and 6 bases at J, with 10 bases in the middle. Germline V gives CDR1 MNHNS, CDR2 SASEGT. CDR3 sequence: CASSTGTHEKLFF. CDR3 in DNA: TGTGCCAGCAGTACAGGAACCCATGAAAAACTGTTTTTT.

This clonotype was counted ten times or more. J is TRBJ1-5 and V is TRBV10-2, with a weak D call TRBD1 (6 bases). Trimming stripped 8 bases from V and 7 bases from J, with 21 bases between. Germline values: CDR1 WSHSY, CDR2 SAAADI. CDR3 length: 15 amino acids. The CDR3 bases are TGCGCCAGCTCCAGGGGTTCACCGTCTTTCCAGCCCCAGCATTTT. It translates to CASSRGSPSFQPQHF.

The chain recombines TRBV5-1 with TRBJ2-1, with 8 bases lining up with TRBD1. The germline CDR1 and CDR2 sequences are SGHRS and YFSETQ. J lost 4 bases, V lost 2 bases, and 2 bases had no gene match. This CDR3 has 14 amino acids. The chain's CDR3 is CASSLQGVYNEQFF. CDR3 DNA: TGCGCCAGCAGCTTACAGGGGGTGTACAATGAGCAGTTCTTC.

This clonotype has only a few counts. The chain joins TRBV28 to TRBJ2-7; 12 bases align to TRBD2. The CDR3 extends over 17 amino acids. Germline-derived CDR1 and CDR2 are MDHEN and SYDVKM. With V trimmed by 6 bases and J by 6 bases, 15 bases remained unmatched. CDR3 DNA sequence: TGTGCCAGCAGCCCGCCGGCTCTAGCGGGAGGGCCGGGCGAGCAGTACTTC. This gives the protein CASSPPALAGGPGEQYF. Supplemented by reference TRBV28 and TRBJ2-7, the full variable domain reads DVKVTQSSRYLVKRTGEKVFLECVQDMDHENMFWYRQDPGLGLRLIYFSYDVKMKEKGDIPEGYSVSREKKERFSLILESASTNQTSMYLCASSPPALAGGPGEQYFGPGTRLTVT.